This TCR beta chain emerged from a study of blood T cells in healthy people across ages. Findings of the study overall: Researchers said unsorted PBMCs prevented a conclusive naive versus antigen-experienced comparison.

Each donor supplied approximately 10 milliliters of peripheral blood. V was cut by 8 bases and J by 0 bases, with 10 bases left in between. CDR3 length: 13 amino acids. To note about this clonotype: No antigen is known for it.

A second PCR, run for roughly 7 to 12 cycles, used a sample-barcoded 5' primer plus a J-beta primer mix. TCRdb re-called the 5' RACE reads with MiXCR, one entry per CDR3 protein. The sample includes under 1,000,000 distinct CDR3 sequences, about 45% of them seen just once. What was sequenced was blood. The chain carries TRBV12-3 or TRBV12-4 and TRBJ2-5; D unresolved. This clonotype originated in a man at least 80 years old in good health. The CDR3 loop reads CASGTEYQETQYF. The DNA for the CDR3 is TGTGCCAGCGGAACAGAGTACCAAGAGACCCAGTACTTC.